The 11 T cell receptor beta chains presented below share a single source sample, sequenced in a study of cytomegalovirus exposure and HLA in healthy donors. The PCR ran on 60 Vbeta and 13 Jbeta primers. Assay used: immunoSEQ multiplex PCR; TCRdb lists only in-frame clones, some missing. This sample lists approximately 120,000 clones; its ten largest clones have just under 2%. Input material: PBMCs. Source of these receptors: a woman aged 60-70 years in good health and CMV-seronegative.

This sequence joins TRBV5-3 and TRBJ1-1, with D perhaps matching TRBD1 (5 bases). TRBV5-3 is placed among ORFs of uncertain function. V lost 5 bases, J lost 5 bases, and 16 bases lay in between. The CDR3 runs to 14 residues. The CDR3 region is CARRAAGCWTEAFF. The CDR3 DNA sequence: TGTGCCAGAAGGGCCGCAGGGTGTTGGACTGAAGCTTTCTTT.

The chain has TRBV6-6 and TRBJ2-5; TRBD1 might be the D (5 bases). The DNA end lines up better with TRBJ2-7; the J call may be wrong. Per the germline V gene, CDR1 is MNHNY and CDR2 is SVGAGI (reference sequence). CDR3 length equals 15 residues. The CDR3 bases are TGTGCCAGCCGAACGCAGGGTGTGTCCCCTTACGAGCAGTACTTC. It translates to CASRTQGVSPYEQYF.

The chain joins TRBV7-9 to TRBJ2-1; 7 bases fit TRBD2. The CDR3 length is 14 residues. Trimming at V came to 3 bases and at J to 4 bases, leaving 3 bases not matched to a gene. Germline V gene lookup returns CDR1 SEHNR and CDR2 FQNEAQ (reference sequence). The CDR3: CASSFAGAYNEQFF. As DNA, the CDR3 is TGTGCCAGCAGCTTCGCGGGAGCTTACAATGAGCAGTTCTTC.

The rearrangement links TRBV7-9 to TRBJ2-5; D not certain. V gave up 5 bases and J gave up 2 bases, with 12 bases separating them. CDR3 length: 14 residues. Per the germline V gene, CDR1 is SEHNR and CDR2 is FQNEAQ (reference sequence). The CDR3 region has the DNA TGTGCCAGCAGCCCACGGTCGCATCAAGAGACCCAGTACTTC. It yields the protein CASSPRSHQETQYF.

The gene calls are TRBV7-2 and TRBJ1-5; 7 bases map to TRBD1. Germline V lookup: CDR1 SGHTA, CDR2 FQGNSA. With V trimmed by 1 base and J by 2 bases, 2 bases remained unmatched. The length of the CDR3 is 15 residues. CDR3 in amino acids: CASSLVTGGNQPQHF. The CDR3 DNA reads TGTGCCAGCAGCTTAGTTACAGGGGGCAATCAGCCCCAGCATTTT.

This chain joins TRBV12-5 and TRBJ1-1; the match to TRBD1 covers 7 bases. After removal of 1 base from V and 4 bases from J, the junction contained 6 bases not matched to a gene. This CDR3 is built from 15 residues. The germline gives CDR1 LGHNT, CDR2 FRNRAP. CDR3: CASGLATGLGTEAFF. Written as DNA, the CDR3 is TGTGCTAGTGGTTTGGCGACAGGGTTGGGCACTGAAGCTTTCTTT.

This sequence joins TRBV19 and TRBJ2-1; the match to TRBD1 covers 9 bases. The CDR3 extends over 15 amino acids. Germline V gene data show CDR1 as LNHDA and CDR2 as SQIVND (reference sequence). Trimming took 8 bases from V and 3 from J; bases not matched to a gene: 8. CDR3 amino acids: CASGLGDRDYNEQFF. The CDR3 DNA sequence: TGTGCCAGTGGTTTAGGGGACAGGGACTACAATGAGCAGTTCTTC.

This chain links TRBV7-9 with TRBJ1-3, with 7 nucleotides matching TRBD1. Germline values: CDR1 SEHNR, CDR2 FQNEAQ (reference sequence). Unmatched junction bases numbered 0, after V lost 2 bases and J lost 2 bases. The CDR3 is made up of 14 amino acids. For the CDR3, the DNA is TGTGCCAGCAGCTTACAGGGGGCTGGAAACACCATATATTTT. Its translation: CASSLQGAGNTIYF.

This chain connects TRBV7-6 to TRBJ2-3; weak D call: TRBD2 (5 bases). V shed 1 base and J shed 2 bases, with 16 bases lying between them. The length of the CDR3 is 17 residues. The germline V gene has CDR1 SGHVS and CDR2 FNYEAQ. The CDR3 DNA reads TGTGCCAGCAGCTTAGGAAGTGTCAAGGACTTCACAGATACGCAGTATTTT. Amino acid sequence: CASSLGSVKDFTDTQYF.

The chain links TRBV2 to TRBJ1-5; 8 bases are shared with TRBD1. J lost 7 bases, V lost 4 bases, and 3 bases had no gene match. There are 13 residues in the CDR3. Germline V gene sequence: CDR1 SNHLY, CDR2 FYNNEI. This CDR3 is CASSGTGRQPQHF. In nucleotides, the CDR3 is TGTGCCAGCAGTGGGACAGGGCGCCAGCCCCAGCATTTT.

The genes are TRBV6-5 and TRBJ1-2, with a weak D call TRBD1 (5 bases). This CDR3 has 14 amino acids. Trimming stripped 5 bases from V and 6 bases from J, with 16 bases between. CDR1 MNHEY and CDR2 SVGAGI come from the germline V gene. CDR3 loop: CASSPQGGWDGYTF. In nucleotides, the CDR3 is TGTGCCAGCAGTCCGCAGGGTGGTTGGGATGGCTACACCTTC.